The present T cell receptor beta chain was sequenced within a study of tumor-infiltrating lymphocytes in primary liver carcinoma. Study summary: There were tumors of stage T1-T3 N0M0, each 4.2 to 10 cm across. Sample yields of productive TCRbeta reads, ranging from roughly 3.65 to 8 million, were similar across tissue types. Study results and limitations: Blood fell significantly below tumors in its top-250-clone fraction (p = 0.039).

TCR beta cDNA was made from 400 to 600 ng total RNA with a constant-region primer. Construction of TCR beta libraries relied on three successive nested multiplex PCR rounds employing slightly modified ARM-PCR. TRBV1-TRBV30 forward and Cbeta reverse primers drove the first two approximately 11-cycle rounds. One entry per CDR3 protein, called by TCRdb with MiXCR from the multiplex PCR reads. The profile shows 20,000 to 25,000 distinct CDR3 sequences, approximately 79% of them singletons. DNA and RNA were both co-extracted from approximately 20-30 mg of bulk tissue that had not been sorted. Samples were taken from five separate regions (per tumor). Germline V CDR1 and CDR2: SGHAT, FQNNGV. CDR3 length: 12 residues. Comment on this clonotype: The antigen remains undetermined. This likely comes from a read error, as the CDR3 has no conserved phenylalanine or tryptophan at its end.

Sequencing was carried out using liver tumor tissue from sampling region 1. The subset is: tumor region T1, superior pole. This TCR was recovered from a woman aged 25 to 39 with primary liver carcinoma and hepatitis B virus infection. This chain links TRBV11-2 with TRBJ2-1, with D perhaps TRBD2 (5 bases). This chain's CDR3 is CVISSCPNEQFS. The CDR3 DNA follows: TGTGTCATTTCTAGCTGCCCTAATGAGCAGTTCTCC.